This entry lists 9 T cell receptor beta chains sequenced from one sample in a study of vaccination and CD4 T cells after COVID-19. Treatment meaning: approximately 9-day PBMC culture with coronavirus spike peptide pools or control peptides (ViraFEST assay). These receptors are not linked to any known antigen. The Oncomine TCR Beta short-read assay was applied to DNA of cultured CD4+ T cells. MiXCR, applied by TCRdb to the PCR reads, yields one record per CDR3 protein. This sample has about 21,000 distinct CDR3 sequences; about 38% occur once, and the top ten carry around 18%. The sequencing used CD4+ T cells from blood, cultured in vitro, collected before SARS-CoV-2 vaccination. The receptors stem from a human donor who received a COVID-19 vaccine.

This clonotype was picked up a small number of times. The junction does not match germline at one end; this may be a read error. The rearrangement uses TRBV5-1 and TRBJ2-1, with no clear D. Germline CDR1 SGHRS, CDR2 YFSETQ. This CDR3 spans 14 amino acids. The CDR3 protein is CASRGPGSNNEQFF. The CDR3 bases are TGCGCCAGCAGGGGCCCCGGCTCCAACAATGAGCAGTTCTTC.

The count of this clonotype is one. The chain employs TRBV7-9 and TRBJ1-3, with a possible D match to TRBD1 (6 bases). CDR1 and CDR2 (germline): SEHNR, FQNEAQ (reference sequence). The V and J ends lost 5 bases and 3 bases respectively, with 17 bases between them. CDR3 length: 16 amino acids. Written as DNA, the CDR3 is TGTGCCAGCAGCCGATCTACAGGGCGTAGTGGAAACACCATATATTTT. The encoded protein is CASSRSTGRSGNTIYF.

This chain links TRBV2 with TRBJ1-2; TRBD1 might be the D (6 bases). The CDR3 totals 16 residues. Germline CDR1 SNHLY, CDR2 FYNNEI. V lost 3 bases and J 1 base, leaving 15 bases between the germline ends. CDR3 bases: TGTGCCAGCAGTGAGGACAGCCAAAATTATAACTATGGCTACACCTTC. Encoded protein: CASSEDSQNYNYGYTF.

This clonotype occurred a few times. V usage is TRBV5-1 and J usage is TRBJ2-7; D possibly corresponds to TRBD1 (5 bases). V dropped 0 bases and J dropped 0 bases, with 13 bases sitting between them. Germline loops: CDR1 SGHRS, CDR2 YFSETQ. This CDR3 comprises 16 residues. CDR3 region: CASSLAGHASSYEQYF. In DNA form, the CDR3 reads TGCGCCAGCAGCTTGGCCGGACACGCCAGCTCCTACGAGCAGTACTTC.

The chain links TRBV5-1 to TRBJ1-2; no clear D. Germline lookup yields CDR1 SGHRS and CDR2 YFSETQ. CDR3 length: 15 residues. V was shortened by 0 bases and J by 0 bases, with 9 bases between the two germline ends. In DNA form, the CDR3 reads TGCGCCAGCAGCTTGGTCCAGCCTCCTAACTATGGCTACACCTTC. The encoded protein is CASSLVQPPNYGYTF.

There are a few counts of this clonotype. The V gene is TRBV30, the J gene TRBJ1-1; D is possibly TRBD1 (5 bases). The CDR3 runs 15 residues. Trimming left V 0 bases short and J 3 bases short, with 14 bases between. CDR1 is GTSNPN, CDR2 SVGIG, per germline (reference sequence). The CDR3 loop reads CAWSVSGAQDTEAFF. CDR3 in DNA: TGTGCCTGGAGTGTGTCCGGGGCCCAGGACACTGAAGCTTTCTTT.

The rearrangement links TRBV5-4 to TRBJ2-5, with TRBD2 matching 11 bases. The CDR3 totals 16 residues. J lost 3 bases, V lost 2 bases, and 6 bases had no gene match. The germline V gene encodes CDR1 SGHNT and CDR2 YYREEE (reference sequence). The CDR3 DNA follows: TGTGCCAGCAGCTTAACAGGACTAGCGGGCAAAGAGACCCAGTACTTC. Translation gives CASSLTGLAGKETQYF.

This sequence joins TRBV7-6 and TRBJ2-6; 7 nucleotides line up with TRBD2. CDR1 is SGHVS and CDR2 is FNYEAQ in the germline V gene. The CDR3 loop spans 19 amino acids. V was clipped by 2 bases and J by 0 bases; unmatched bases: 10. The CDR3 reads CASSLMVAGQSSGANVLTF. The CDR3 nucleotides are TGTGCCAGCAGCTTAATGGTAGCGGGCCAGAGCTCTGGGGCCAACGTCCTGACTTTC.

As for this clonotype: The CDR3 does not end in the conserved phenylalanine or tryptophan, so this is likely a read error. The CDR3 region has the DNA TGTGCCAGCAGTGGGAACGGACAGGGGGCGCAGCCCCAGCATATT. Its translation: CASSGNGQGAQPQHI. This chain connects TRBV2 to TRBJ1-5; 11 bases are a match to TRBD1. The germline V gene encodes CDR1 SNHLY and CDR2 FYNNEI. This CDR3 is built from 15 residues. V dropped 4 bases and J dropped 7; count of bases not matched to a gene: 6.